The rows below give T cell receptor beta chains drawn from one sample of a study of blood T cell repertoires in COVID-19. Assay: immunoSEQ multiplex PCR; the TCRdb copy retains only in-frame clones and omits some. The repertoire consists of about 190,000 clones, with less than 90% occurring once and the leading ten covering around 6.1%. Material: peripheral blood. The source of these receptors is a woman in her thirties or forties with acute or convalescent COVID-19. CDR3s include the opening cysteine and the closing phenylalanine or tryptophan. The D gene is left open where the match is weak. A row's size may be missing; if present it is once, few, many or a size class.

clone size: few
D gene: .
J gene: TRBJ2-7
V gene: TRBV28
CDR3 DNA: TGTGCCAGCACCTGGGGCGGTAGGGACGAGCAGTACTTC
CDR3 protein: CASTWGGRDEQYF

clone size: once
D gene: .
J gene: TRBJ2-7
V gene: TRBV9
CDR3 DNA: TGTGCCAGCAGCGTAGACTATACTGGAGGGGACGAGCAGTACTTC
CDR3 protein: CASSVDYTGGDEQYF

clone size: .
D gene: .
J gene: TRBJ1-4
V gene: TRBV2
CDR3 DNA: TGTGCCAGCAATGGACAGATTAATGAAAAACTGTTTTTT
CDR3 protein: CASNGQINEKLFF

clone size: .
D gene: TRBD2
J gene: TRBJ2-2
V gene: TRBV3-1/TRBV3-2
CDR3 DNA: TGTGCCAGCAGCCGGGAGGGCTTGGGGGAGCTGTTTTTT
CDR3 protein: CASSREGLGELFF

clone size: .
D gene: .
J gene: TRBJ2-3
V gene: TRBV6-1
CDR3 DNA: TGTGCCAGCAGTGAACAGGGTTTGAGAGATACGCAGTATTTT
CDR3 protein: CASSEQGLRDTQYF

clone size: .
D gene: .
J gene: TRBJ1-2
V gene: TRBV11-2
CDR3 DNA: TGTGCCAGCAGCTTAGTAGGGGGGAGGGAGTTCTATGGCTACACCTTC
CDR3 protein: CASSLVGGREFYGYTF

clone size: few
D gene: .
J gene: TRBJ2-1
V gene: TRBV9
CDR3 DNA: TGTGCCAGCAGCGTAAAGGGGTTGGGCGATGAGCAGTTCTTC
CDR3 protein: CASSVKGLGDEQFF

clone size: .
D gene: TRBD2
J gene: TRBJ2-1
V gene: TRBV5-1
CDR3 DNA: TGCGCCAGCAGCTTAGGCGGGGGGGACTACAATGAGCAGTTCTTC
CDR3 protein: CASSLGGGDYNEQFF

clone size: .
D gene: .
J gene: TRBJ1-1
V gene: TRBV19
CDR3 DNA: TGTGCCAGTAGTATGAGGACAGTGAACACTGAAGCTTTCTTT
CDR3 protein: CASSMRTVNTEAFF

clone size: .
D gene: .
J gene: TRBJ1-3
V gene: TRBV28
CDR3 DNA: TGTGCCAGCACCCAAACTGGAAACACCATATATTTT
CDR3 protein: CASTQTGNTIYF

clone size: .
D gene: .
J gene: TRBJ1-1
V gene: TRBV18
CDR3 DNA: TGTGCCAGCTCACCGGGGACTCTCAGCACTGAAGCTTTCTTT
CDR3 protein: CASSPGTLSTEAFF

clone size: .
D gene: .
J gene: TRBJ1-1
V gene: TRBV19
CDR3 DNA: TGTGCCAGTAGACCTAGACAGGCCATACGGACTGAAGCTTTCTTT
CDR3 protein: CASRPRQAIRTEAFF

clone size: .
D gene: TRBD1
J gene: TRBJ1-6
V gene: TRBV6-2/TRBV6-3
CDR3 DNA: TGTGCCAGCAGTTCTCAGGGGGCGCGGCATCCGAGGAATTCACCCCTCCACTTT
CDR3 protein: CASSSQGARHPRNSPLHF

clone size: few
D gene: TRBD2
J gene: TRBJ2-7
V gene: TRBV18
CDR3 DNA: TGTGCCAGCTCACCATCAATAGCGGGCACCGCCGAGCAGTACTTC
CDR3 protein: CASSPSIAGTAEQYF

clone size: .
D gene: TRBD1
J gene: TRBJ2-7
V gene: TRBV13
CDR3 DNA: TGTGCCAGCCGATCTCGGGACAGAGTCCACGAGCAGTACTTC
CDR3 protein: CASRSRDRVHEQYF

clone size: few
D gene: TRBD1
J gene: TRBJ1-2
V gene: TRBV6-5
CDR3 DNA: TGTGCCAGCACCAGCTCCGGGACAGGCTATGGCTACACCTTC
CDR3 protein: CASTSSGTGYGYTF

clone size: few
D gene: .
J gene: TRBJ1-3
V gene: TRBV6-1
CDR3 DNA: TGTGCCAGCAGTGAATTAACAGGGATTGGAGGAAACACCATATATTTT
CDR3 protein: CASSELTGIGGNTIYF

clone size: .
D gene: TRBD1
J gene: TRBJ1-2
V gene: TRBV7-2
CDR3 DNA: TGTGCCAGCAGCTTAGGGACAGGGGCGCACTATGGCTACACCTTC
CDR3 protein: CASSLGTGAHYGYTF

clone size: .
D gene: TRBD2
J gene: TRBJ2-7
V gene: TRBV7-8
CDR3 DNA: TGTGCCAGCAGCTTAAGACTAGCTCATAACGAGCAGTACTTC
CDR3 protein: CASSLRLAHNEQYF

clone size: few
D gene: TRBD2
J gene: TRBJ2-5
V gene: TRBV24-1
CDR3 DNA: TGTGCCACCAGTGATTCGGGCGGGGGAGAGACCCAGTACTTC
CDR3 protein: CATSDSGGGETQYF

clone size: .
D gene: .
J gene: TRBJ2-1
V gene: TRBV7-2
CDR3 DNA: TGTGCCAGCAGCTTAGGGGAGATGTTCAATGAGCAGTTCTTC
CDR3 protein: CASSLGEMFNEQFF

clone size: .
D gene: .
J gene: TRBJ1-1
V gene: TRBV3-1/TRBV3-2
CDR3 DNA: TGTGCCAGCGAAAAAAGGGGTGGCGACACTGAAGCTTTCTTT
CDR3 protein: CASEKRGGDTEAFF

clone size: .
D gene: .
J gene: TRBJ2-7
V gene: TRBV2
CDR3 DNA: TGTGCCAGCAGTAAACAAGACACCTACGAGCAGTACTTC
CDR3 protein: CASSKQDTYEQYF

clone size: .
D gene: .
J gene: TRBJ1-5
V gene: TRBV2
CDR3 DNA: TGTGCCAGCAGTGAACTTTTGCTCGTTAGCAGCAATCAGCCCCAGCATTTT
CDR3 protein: CASSELLLVSSNQPQHF

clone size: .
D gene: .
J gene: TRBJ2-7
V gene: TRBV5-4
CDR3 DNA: TGTGCCAGCAGCCTGACAGTGAGCTCCTACGAGCAGTACTTC
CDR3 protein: CASSLTVSSYEQYF

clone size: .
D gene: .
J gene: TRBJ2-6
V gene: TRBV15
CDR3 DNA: TGTGCCACCAGCACCCGCGAAAGAGGACAGCGGGGGGCCAACGTCCTGACTTTC
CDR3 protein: CATSTRERGQRGANVLTF

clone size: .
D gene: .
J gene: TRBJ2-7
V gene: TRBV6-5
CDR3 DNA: TGTGCCAGCAGTTACTCGAGGAGCTCTTGGGACGAGCAGTACTTC
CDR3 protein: CASSYSRSSWDEQYF

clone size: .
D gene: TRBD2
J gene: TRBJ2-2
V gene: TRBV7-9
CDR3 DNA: TGTGCCAGCGTCGAGTTAGCGGGGAACACCGGGGAGCTGTTTTTT
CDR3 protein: CASVELAGNTGELFF

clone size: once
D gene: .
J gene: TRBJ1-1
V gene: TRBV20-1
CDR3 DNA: TGCAGTGCTAGAGACAGGCGTGAAGCTTTCTTT
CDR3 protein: CSARDRREAFF

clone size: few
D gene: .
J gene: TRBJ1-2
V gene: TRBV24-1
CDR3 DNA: TGTGCCACCAGTGACTCGGCGGGTTATGGCTACACCTTC
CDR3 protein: CATSDSAGYGYTF

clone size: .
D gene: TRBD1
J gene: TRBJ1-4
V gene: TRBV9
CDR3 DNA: TGTGCCAGCAGCAAAGACAGGGATGGAGAAAAACTGTTTTTT
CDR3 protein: CASSKDRDGEKLFF

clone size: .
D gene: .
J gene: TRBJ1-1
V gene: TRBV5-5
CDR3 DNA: TGTGCCAGCAGCTTGGACGGGGTCCGGGCTTTCTTT
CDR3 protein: CASSLDGVRAFF

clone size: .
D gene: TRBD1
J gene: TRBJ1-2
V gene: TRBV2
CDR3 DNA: TGTGCCAGCAGTGAATTTGGGACAGGGGACCCTGCCTCCTATGGCTACACCTTC
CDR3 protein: CASSEFGTGDPASYGYTF

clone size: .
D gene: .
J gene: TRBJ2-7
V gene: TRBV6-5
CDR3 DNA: TGTGCCAGCAAGGGGCGAGCCTACGAGCAGTACTTC
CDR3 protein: CASKGRAYEQYF

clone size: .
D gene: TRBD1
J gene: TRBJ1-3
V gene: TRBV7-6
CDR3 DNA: TGTGCCAGCAGCTTAAGTGTGGCAGGGGGTCTGGGAAACACCATATATTTT
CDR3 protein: CASSLSVAGGLGNTIYF

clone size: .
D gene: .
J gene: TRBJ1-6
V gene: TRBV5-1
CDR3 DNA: TGCGCCAGCAGCTCTGAAATAAGTAGAAATTCACCCCTCCACTTT
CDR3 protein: CASSSEISRNSPLHF

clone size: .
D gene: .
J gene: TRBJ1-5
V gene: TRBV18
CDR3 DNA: TGTGCCAGCTCACCGGACATCCCCTCACCCCAGCATTTT
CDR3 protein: CASSPDIPSPQHF

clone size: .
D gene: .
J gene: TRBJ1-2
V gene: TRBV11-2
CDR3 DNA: TGTGCCAGCAGCCCCTACGGTCAGGGGCGCAACTATGGCTACACCTTC
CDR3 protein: CASSPYGQGRNYGYTF

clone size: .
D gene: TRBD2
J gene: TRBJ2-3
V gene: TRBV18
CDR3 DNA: TGTGCCAGCTCACGGATACTAGCGGGAGCAGAGTTTACAGATACGCAGTATTTT
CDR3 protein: CASSRILAGAEFTDTQYF

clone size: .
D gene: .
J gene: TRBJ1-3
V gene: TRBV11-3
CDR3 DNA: TGTGCCAGCAGCTTAGATTCCAGGTCCTCTGGAAACACCATATATTTT
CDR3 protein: CASSLDSRSSGNTIYF

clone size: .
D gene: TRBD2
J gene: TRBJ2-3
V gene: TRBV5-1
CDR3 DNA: TGCGCCAGCAGCTTGCAGTTGCACCGGACTAGCGGGACAGATACGCAGTATTTT
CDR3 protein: CASSLQLHRTSGTDTQYF

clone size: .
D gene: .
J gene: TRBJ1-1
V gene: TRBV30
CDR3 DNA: TGTGCCTGGTCGGAGGGGAGTAACACTGAAGCTTTCTTT
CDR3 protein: CAWSEGSNTEAFF

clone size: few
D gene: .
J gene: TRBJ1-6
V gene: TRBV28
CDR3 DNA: TGTGCCAGCAGTCCCTTTTCGAGCTCCTATAATTCACCCCTCCACTTT
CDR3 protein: CASSPFSSSYNSPLHF

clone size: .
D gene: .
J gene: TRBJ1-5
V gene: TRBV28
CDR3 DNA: TGTGCCAGCAGTTACGGTTCCCAGCCCCAGCATTTT
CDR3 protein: CASSYGSQPQHF

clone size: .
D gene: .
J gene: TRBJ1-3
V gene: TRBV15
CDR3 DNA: TGTGCCACCAGCAGACTAGGACAAATCTCTGGAAACACCATATATTTT
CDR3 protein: CATSRLGQISGNTIYF

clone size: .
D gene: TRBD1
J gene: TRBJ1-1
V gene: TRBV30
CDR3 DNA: TGTGCCTGGAGTCCCGACAGGGGGGACACTGAAGCTTTCTTT
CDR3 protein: CAWSPDRGDTEAFF